The next 15 T cell receptor beta chains were all read from a single sample in a study of cytomegalovirus exposure and HLA in healthy donors. PCR primers comprised 60 Vbeta and 13 Jbeta primers. Measured with immunoSEQ multiplex PCR; TCRdb has only the in-frame clones, and not every one. The sample contains about 160,000 clones, about 80% of which appear only once. The sequenced sample was PBMCs. The receptors come from a man younger than 45 in good health and CMV-seronegative.

This clone turned up a few times. V gene TRBV5-1 combines with J gene TRBJ2-1, with TRBD1 matching over 8 bases. Germline CDR1 is SGHRS and CDR2 is YFSETQ. The J segment lost 5 bases and the V segment lost 0 bases, leaving 4 bases of the junction unmatched. This CDR3 contains 15 residues. The CDR3: CASSLGQGAHNEQFF. In nucleotides, the CDR3 is TGCGCCAGCAGCTTGGGTCAGGGGGCCCACAATGAGCAGTTCTTC. The entire variable domain, with the rest obtained from reference TRBV5-1 and TRBJ2-1, is as follows: KAGVTQTPRYLIKTRGQQVTLSCSPISGHRSVSWYQQTPGQGLQFLFEYFSETQRNKGNFPGRFSGRQFSNSRSEMNVSTLELGDSALYLCASSLGQGAHNEQFFGPGTRLTVL.

V gene TRBV20-1 combines with J gene TRBJ1-1, with D possibly TRBD1 on 5 matching bases. V lost 3 bases and J lost 11, with 13 bases in between. The CDR3 consists of 11 residues. The germline V gene has CDR1 DFQATT and CDR2 SNEGSKA (reference sequence). The DNA of the CDR3 is TGCAGTGCTAGCGGTCAGGGTCGTGCTTTCTTT. Its translation is CSASGQGRAFF.

The chain links TRBV13 to TRBJ2-2, with 8 bases lining up with TRBD1. CDR3 size: 13 residues. Germline values: CDR1 PRHDT, CDR2 FYEKMQ (reference sequence). J was trimmed by 14 bases and V by 6 bases; bases with no gene match: 11. Here the CDR3 reads CASRSSRTGHLFF. DNA of the CDR3: TGTGCCAGCAGATCCTCCCGGACAGGGCATCTGTTTTTT.

The genes are TRBV5-1 and TRBJ2-2, with 7 bases that match TRBD2. V lost 5 bases to trimming and J lost 0 bases; unmatched junction nucleotides: 13. Germline V gene lookup returns CDR1 SGHRS and CDR2 YFSETQ. The CDR3 runs to 18 residues. The CDR3 is CASRKGARGRSNTGELFF. In nucleotides, the CDR3 is TGCGCCAGCAGGAAGGGCGCGCGGGGGAGATCGAACACCGGGGAGCTGTTTTTT.

This chain links TRBV19 with TRBJ2-7; tentative D call: TRBD1 (6 bases). V was trimmed by 2 bases and J by 1 base, leaving 12 bases between them. Looked up from germline, CDR1 is LNHDA and CDR2 is SQIVND (reference sequence). The CDR3 covers 15 residues. The CDR3 DNA follows: TGTGCCAGTAGTATAAAGGGGGACGGATCCTACGAGCAGTACTTC. It is translated as CASSIKGDGSYEQYF. Based on the CDR3 plus reference TRBV19 and TRBJ2-7, the full variable domain is DGGITQSPKYLFRKEGQNVTLSCEQNLNHDAMYWYRQDPGQGLRLIYYSQIVNDFQKGDIAEGYSVSREKKESFPLTVTSAQKNPTAFYLCASSIKGDGSYEQYFGPGTRLTVT.

V and J are TRBV29-1 and TRBJ2-3; TRBD2 might be the D (6 bases). Germline CDR1 reads SQVTM; CDR2 reads ANQGSEA. CDR3 length: 17 residues. The V end lost 1 base, the J end lost 4 bases, and 21 bases lay between the germline ends. Written as DNA, the CDR3 is TGCAGCGTTGAAGCTCCGGGTAGCGGTATAGGTCCAGATACGCAGTATTTT. This encodes CSVEAPGSGIGPDTQYF.

The chain is built from TRBV27 and TRBJ2-7; 7 bases are a match to TRBD2. CDR1 MNHEY and CDR2 SMNVEV come from the germline V gene (reference sequence). CDR3 length: 14 amino acids. With 5 bases clipped from V and 2 bases from J, the junction kept 6 bases outside the gene matches. The CDR3 region has the DNA TGTGCCAGCAGTCCGGGGACTAACGCCTACGAGCAGTACTTC. Encoded protein: CASSPGTNAYEQYF.

The chain recombines TRBV7-9 with TRBJ1-4; D gene unclear. Germline V gene sequence: CDR1 SEHNR, CDR2 FQNEAQ (reference sequence). V lost 3 bases and J lost 7, with 18 bases in between. The CDR3 extends over 16 amino acids. The CDR3 nucleotides are TGTGCCAGCAGCTTGTTCCCCGGTAGGGAGAGTGAAAAACTGTTTTTT. Translation gives CASSLFPGRESEKLFF.

The chain uses TRBV28 and TRBJ1-1, with a possible D match to TRBD1 (6 bases). Deletions cut 4 bases from V and 2 bases from J, with 11 bases between. The CDR3 length is 14 residues. Germline V gene lookup returns CDR1 MDHEN and CDR2 SYDVKM. The CDR3 spells CASSSSGTNTEAFF. CDR3 coding DNA: TGTGCCAGCAGTTCTTCCGGGACAAACACTGAAGCTTTCTTT. The full variable domain, rest sourced from reference TRBV28 and TRBJ1-1, is DVKVTQSSRYLVKRTGEKVFLECVQDMDHENMFWYRQDPGLGLRLIYFSYDVKMKEKGDIPEGYSVSREKKERFSLILESASTNQTSMYLCASSSSGTNTEAFFGQGTRLTVV.

The V and J genes are TRBV5-1 and TRBJ2-1; 9 bases fit TRBD2. In germline, CDR1 is SGHRS, CDR2 YFSETQ. The V gene end was trimmed by 4 bases and the J gene end by 6 bases; junction bases not matched to a gene: 8. The CDR3 spans 15 residues. CDR3 nucleotides: TGCGCCAGCAGCCCGGGACTAGCAGAAATCAATGAGCAGTTCTTC. It is translated as CASSPGLAEINEQFF.

The chain recombines TRBV27 with TRBJ1-1, with TRBD1 identical over 7 bases. The CDR3 runs to 13 residues. Germline V gene data show CDR1 as MNHEY and CDR2 as SMNVEV (reference sequence). Trimming cost V 9 bases and J 0 bases; bases outside gene matches: 4. In nucleotides, the CDR3 is TGTGCCAGTGCCGGGACAGTGAACACTGAAGCTTTCTTT. It yields the protein CASAGTVNTEAFF.

The gene calls are TRBV19 and TRBJ2-7, with a possible D match to TRBD1 (6 bases). Trimming stripped 6 bases from V and 0 bases from J, with 12 bases between. CDR3 length: 14 amino acids. CDR1 and CDR2 (germline): LNHDA, SQIVND (reference sequence). Here the CDR3 reads CASRERTVSYEQYF. The CDR3 nucleotides are TGTGCCAGTAGGGAGCGGACAGTCTCCTACGAGCAGTACTTC. Full variable domain (remainder filled in from reference TRBV19 and TRBJ2-7): DGGITQSPKYLFRKEGQNVTLSCEQNLNHDAMYWYRQDPGQGLRLIYYSQIVNDFQKGDIAEGYSVSREKKESFPLTVTSAQKNPTAFYLCASRERTVSYEQYFGPGTRLTVT.

The chain is built from TRBV7-9 and TRBJ2-5, with 10 bases fitting TRBD2. Germline loops: CDR1 SEHNR, CDR2 FQNEAQ (reference sequence). The J segment lost 1 base and the V segment lost 8 bases, leaving 4 bases of the junction unmatched. This CDR3 spans 14 amino acids. The CDR3 DNA reads as TGTGCCAGCCGAGCGGGGGGGGGCCAAGAGACCCAGTACTTC. Its translation is CASRAGGGQETQYF.

The chain links TRBV28 to TRBJ1-2; 9 bases map to TRBD1. CDR1 and CDR2 from the germline V gene are MDHEN and SYDVKM. V shed 6 bases and J 6 bases; nucleotides not matched to a gene: 17. This CDR3 is 17 amino acids long. CDR3 loop: CASRLLTGGWLKDGYTF. Here the CDR3 DNA reads TGTGCCAGCAGGCTTCTTACAGGGGGCTGGTTAAAGGATGGCTACACCTTC.

The genes are TRBV28 and TRBJ2-7; D perhaps matches TRBD1 (6 bases). Deletions cut 6 bases from V and 0 bases from J, with 12 bases between. The CDR3 is 14 residues long. The germline V gene encodes CDR1 MDHEN and CDR2 SYDVKM. Written as DNA, the CDR3 is TGTGCCAGCAGGCCGGGACAAAGCTCCTACGAGCAGTACTTC. Protein sequence: CASRPGQSSYEQYF.